A selection of T cell receptor beta chains follows, all from one sample in a study of CD8 T cells in ankylosing spondylitis. One entry per CDR3 protein results from TCRdb running MiXCR on the 5' RACE reads. The sample holds about 750,000 distinct CDR3 sequences, under 20% seen once. Sequences were obtained from blood, either unsorted or a sorted T cell fraction (not recorded which). The receptors come from a male donor with ankylosing spondylitis. CDR3s include the opening cysteine and the closing phenylalanine or tryptophan. Clone size is not always given. Where it is, it says once, few, many or a class for expanded clones.

j_call clone_size v_call cdr3_aa
TRBJ2-7 few TRBV21-1 CASSKAPPLGDRASGYHYEQYF
TRBJ2-2 few TRBV9 CASSPQTSGRPRNTGELFF
TRBJ2-7 once TRBV2 CASSRTSGDEQYF
TRBJ2-7 few TRBV14 CASSPQRVVSYEQYF
TRBJ2-3 few TRBV3-1 CASSPLAGVTDTQYF
TRBJ2-6 NA TRBV7-2 CASSLVSGNSGANVLTF
TRBJ1-6 NA TRBV12-3/TRBV12-4 CASSPGLWNSPLHF
TRBJ2-1 few TRBV11-3 CASSLVPTTEQFF
TRBJ2-1 few TRBV6-5 CASSSGPAIEQFF
TRBJ2-1 NA TRBV6-1 CASSPLAGGEQFF
TRBJ2-7 NA TRBV25-1 CATLGPRSSYEQYF
TRBJ2-7 few TRBV10-3 CATFDGGSSYEQYF
TRBJ2-5 few TRBV6-2/TRBV6-3 CASSSVVKETQYF
TRBJ1-2 NA TRBV11-2 CASSLPGFNGYTF
TRBJ1-6 few TRBV18 CASSMTGSSYNSPLHF
TRBJ2-7 NA TRBV28 CASTPPGTGSYEQYF
TRBJ2-1 NA TRBV7-2 CASSSPGRGYEQFF
TRBJ1-2 NA TRBV20-1 CSARAGKGDYGYTF
TRBJ1-5 NA TRBV20-1 CSHRGALDQPQHF
TRBJ1-1 many TRBV3-1 CASSQGTVNTEAFF
TRBJ2-1 NA TRBV7-3 CASSAFKSSYNEQFF
TRBJ2-5 few TRBV7-9 CASSLGSPQETQYF
TRBJ2-1 few TRBV7-7 CASSSDRYNEQFF
TRBJ1-3 NA TRBV12-5 CASGSGQGKRNTIYF
TRBJ2-3 few TRBV20-1 CSAGKAGVGTDTQYF
TRBJ2-3 NA TRBV20-1 CSASPLRGSTDTQYF
TRBJ2-5 NA TRBV20-1 CSELSGQETQYF
TRBJ2-7 NA TRBV11-2 CASSLDSIYEGQYF
TRBJ2-7 many TRBV29-1 CSVGLAGAYEQYF